Given below is one T cell receptor (beta chain) in context. Its matching antigen is unknown. The data stem from a study of T cell responses to AZD1222 COVID-19 vaccine. Findings of the study overall: Donors skewed white British and female; clonal diversity was possibly underestimated.

Germline assignment: CDR1 SGHDT and CDR2 YYEEEE. Trimming took 4 bases from V and 8 from J, leaving 19 bases between them. The CDR3 length is 15 residues. Assay used: immunoSEQ multiplex PCR; TCRdb lists only in-frame clones, some missing. The repertoire holds more than 90,000 clones, with 84% as singletons. The V call is TRBV5-6, the J call TRBJ1-3, with D perhaps TRBD1 (5 bases). Sequencing was performed on peripheral blood, taken 28 days after the second AZD1222 dose. The clonotype comes from an adult who received the AZD1222 COVID-19 vaccine. CDR3 coding DNA: TGTGCCAGCAGCGTCTGGAGGCATCAAGGGGACACCATATATTTT. Amino acid sequence: CASSVWRHQGDTIYF.